A selection of T cell receptor beta chains follows, all from one sample in a study of OX40 agonist ivuxolimab in advanced cancers. Generated by immunoSEQ multiplex PCR, the TCRdb table keeps only in-frame clones and is missing some. The data show some 90,000 clones, more than 75% seen once. The sample was CD4+ or CD8+ T cells sorted from blood, taken in a trial of the OX40 agonist ivuxolimab. The source is an adult with an advanced solid tumor such as melanoma, head and neck, liver or kidney cancer. Both conserved end residues are part of each CDR3. The order of the fields is CDR3 DNA, CDR3 protein, D gene, V gene, J gene, clone size. A D gene is named only where the DNA matches it firmly. The listing skips clone size in some rows; elsewhere it reads once, few, many or a size class.

DNA: TGTGCCAGCAGCTTAGCGTCAGATACCAGCATTGGGGACTATGGCTACACCTTC; CDR3: CASSLASDTSIGDYGYTF; D: NA; V: TRBV7-2; J: TRBJ1-2; size: NA
DNA: TGCAGCGTTAGCGGGACCCTTACGAATGAGCAGTTCTTC; CDR3: CSVSGTLTNEQFF; D: TRBD2; V: TRBV29-1; J: TRBJ2-1; size: once
DNA: TGTGCCAGCAGTGCGGGACCTAGATACGAGCAGTACTTC; CDR3: CASSAGPRYEQYF; D: NA; V: TRBV5-5; J: TRBJ2-7; size: NA
DNA: TGTGCCAGCAGCCGCACCGGGGACAGTACCTACGAGCAGTACTTC; CDR3: CASSRTGDSTYEQYF; D: TRBD1; V: TRBV5-5; J: TRBJ2-7; size: NA
DNA: TGCAGCGTAACCACTGAACTGGGGGGCGGAAAACTGTTTTTT; CDR3: CSVTTELGGGKLFF; D: NA; V: TRBV29-1; J: TRBJ1-4; size: NA
DNA: TGTGCCAGCAGCTTAGTCTCACTAGCGGGAGGGGAAGATACGCAGTATTTT; CDR3: CASSLVSLAGGEDTQYF; D: TRBD2; V: TRBV7-2; J: TRBJ2-3; size: NA
DNA: TGCGCCAGCAGCCAACTAGCGGCCGGCTACAATGAGCAGTTCTTC; CDR3: CASSQLAAGYNEQFF; D: TRBD2; V: TRBV4-1; J: TRBJ2-1; size: NA
DNA: TGTGCCAGCAGCTTACCCGGGACAGTTGAGCAGTTCTTC; CDR3: CASSLPGTVEQFF; D: TRBD1; V: TRBV11-3; J: TRBJ2-1; size: NA
DNA: TGTGCCAGCAGCCCGCCGGGGGCCAAAGAGACCCAGTACTTC; CDR3: CASSPPGAKETQYF; D: NA; V: TRBV7-2; J: TRBJ2-5; size: NA
DNA: TGTGCCAGCAGTGAATTCAGGGGAGGCAATCAGCCCCAGCATTTT; CDR3: CASSEFRGGNQPQHF; D: NA; V: TRBV2; J: TRBJ1-5; size: NA
DNA: TGTGCCAGCAGCTTAGTACGAGGTCTGGGGGAGCTGTTTTTT; CDR3: CASSLVRGLGELFF; D: NA; V: TRBV7-9; J: TRBJ2-2; size: NA
DNA: TGTGCCAGCAGCCAAGATCTCGACTTAAGCTCTGGAAACACCATATATTTT; CDR3: CASSQDLDLSSGNTIYF; D: NA; V: TRBV4-2; J: TRBJ1-3; size: NA
DNA: TGTGCCAGCAGCTTCACAGGTACTGCCTACGAGCAGTACTTC; CDR3: CASSFTGTAYEQYF; D: NA; V: TRBV7-2; J: TRBJ2-7; size: NA
DNA: TGTGCCAGCAGTCTCAGGGTCGTGGCGACTGAAGCTTTCTTT; CDR3: CASSLRVVATEAFF; D: NA; V: TRBV28; J: TRBJ1-1; size: NA
DNA: TGTGCCAGCAGCTTAGCGGGGAGACACAATGAGCAGTTCTTC; CDR3: CASSLAGRHNEQFF; D: NA; V: TRBV7-8; J: TRBJ2-1; size: NA
DNA: TGCGCCAGCAGCTTGAAAGCGGGGGGAACAGATACGCAGTATTTT; CDR3: CASSLKAGGTDTQYF; D: TRBD2; V: TRBV5-1; J: TRBJ2-3; size: NA
DNA: TGTGCCAGTAGTCAAATCGTATCGGGCTACACCTTC; CDR3: CASSQIVSGYTF; D: NA; V: TRBV19; J: TRBJ1-2; size: NA
DNA: TGTGCCAGCATAAGGGCAGGGGGTTACTATGGCTACACCTTC; CDR3: CASIRAGGYYGYTF; D: TRBD1; V: TRBV28; J: TRBJ1-2; size: NA
DNA: TGTGCCAGCAGCTTAGAAACCGTGTCCTACGAGCAGTACTTC; CDR3: CASSLETVSYEQYF; D: NA; V: TRBV11-3; J: TRBJ2-7; size: NA
DNA: TGCAGCGTTAAAGTTTTACAGGGGACTGAAGCTTTCTTT; CDR3: CSVKVLQGTEAFF; D: TRBD1; V: TRBV29-1; J: TRBJ1-1; size: NA
DNA: TGTGCCAGCAGCTTAATCGGGACAGCCCCCTACGAGCAGTACTTC; CDR3: CASSLIGTAPYEQYF; D: TRBD1; V: TRBV7-3; J: TRBJ2-7; size: NA
DNA: TGTGCCAGTAGTATGGGGACAGACTCCTACTATGGCTACACCTTC; CDR3: CASSMGTDSYYGYTF; D: TRBD1; V: TRBV19; J: TRBJ1-2; size: NA
DNA: TGTGCCAGCAGTTACAGTTGGTTCGGGGGGGAGCTGTTTTTT; CDR3: CASSYSWFGGELFF; D: NA; V: TRBV6-6; J: TRBJ2-2; size: NA
DNA: TGTGCCAGCTCACCGGCTATTGGAACGATGGGCTATGGCTACACCTTC; CDR3: CASSPAIGTMGYGYTF; D: NA; V: TRBV18; J: TRBJ1-2; size: once
DNA: TGTGCCAGCACCGGACCGGGGACTGAAGCTTTCTTT; CDR3: CASTGPGTEAFF; D: NA; V: TRBV9; J: TRBJ1-1; size: NA
DNA: TGTGCCAGCAGCTTAGGAAGACTAGCGGGCACAGATACGCAGTATTTT; CDR3: CASSLGRLAGTDTQYF; D: TRBD2; V: TRBV7-2; J: TRBJ2-3; size: NA
DNA: TGTGCCTGGAGTGGGCTTAGCAATCAGCCCCAGCATTTT; CDR3: CAWSGLSNQPQHF; D: NA; V: TRBV30; J: TRBJ1-5; size: NA